These 8 T cell receptor beta chains were sequenced from one sample in a study of shared T cell receptors in the human thymus. Clones were read by immunoSEQ multiplex PCR, and TCRdb kept only the in-frame ones, dropping some. Among 630,000 or so clones, about 89% were seen once, and the ten largest hold 0.0094%. A further study also used this sample, focusing on human thymus T cells.

The material sequenced was thymocytes. These receptors were taken from a boy under three years old with a congenital heart defect.

The chain carries TRBV18 and TRBJ2-7, with D perhaps matching TRBD2 (7 bases). The germline V gene encodes CDR1 KGHSH and CDR2 LQKENI. Trimming left V 3 bases short and J 3 bases short, with 15 bases between. The CDR3 length is 15 residues. The chain's CDR3 is CASSPRLGGDYEQYF. CDR3 DNA sequence: TGTGCCAGCTCACCCCGACTAGGGGGGGACTACGAGCAGTACTTC.

This clone has only a few counts. The chain has TRBV18 and TRBJ1-2, with a possible D match to TRBD1 (6 bases). CDR3 size: 15 residues. Per the germline V gene, CDR1 is KGHSH and CDR2 is LQKENI. Trimming removed 0 bases from V and 4 bases from J, with 12 bases in between. The CDR3 DNA reads as TGTGCCAGCTCACCACCGGCAGGGGCGAGCTATGGCTACACCTTC. Translated, it gives CASSPPAGASYGYTF.

The chain employs TRBV4-3 and TRBJ1-2; possibly TRBD1 for D (5 bases). The CDR3 runs to 12 residues. With 1 base removed from V and 7 bases from J, the gap between germline ends came to 7 bases. The V gene's germline CDR1 is LGHNA and CDR2 YSLEER. CDR3 region: CASSQGQGGYTF. The CDR3 bases are TGCGCCAGCAGCCAAGGGCAGGGTGGCTACACCTTC.

V is TRBV5-6 and J is TRBJ2-3; 10 bases align to TRBD2. With 1 base clipped from V and 3 bases from J, the junction kept 5 bases outside the gene matches. Germline CDR1 SGHDT, CDR2 YYEEEE. This CDR3 is built from 16 residues. CDR3 sequence reads: CASSLSSGGATDTQYF. Written as DNA, the CDR3 is TGTGCCAGCAGCTTGTCCAGCGGGGGGGCGACAGATACGCAGTATTTT.

The V call is TRBV21-1, the J call TRBJ2-5; the table's D call of TRBD1 was not tested on the DNA. TRBV21-1 is a recognized pseudogene. CDR3 length: 12 residues. CDR3 loop: CASSNREETQYF. The CDR3 nucleotides read TGTGCCAGCAGCAACAGGGAAGAGACCCAGTACTTC.

The rearrangement links TRBV11-1 to TRBJ1-4; 9 bases align to TRBD1. The V gene's germline CDR1 is SGHAT and CDR2 FQDESV (reference sequence). This CDR3 contains 15 residues. J was trimmed by 4 bases and V by 5 bases; bases with no gene match: 5. This CDR3 is CASSLDRGLNEKLFF. As DNA, the CDR3 is TGTGCCAGCAGCCTGGACAGGGGACTTAATGAAAAACTGTTTTTT.

This chain uses TRBV4-1 with TRBJ2-7; the D gene is possibly TRBD1 (6 bases). Trimming took 1 base from V and 3 from J, leaving 16 bases between them. In germline, CDR1 is MGHRA, CDR2 YSYEKL. The CDR3 is 16 amino acids. The CDR3 sequence: CASSQGRLDSDYEQYF. CDR3 bases: TGCGCCAGCAGCCAAGGTCGTTTGGACAGCGACTACGAGCAGTACTTC.

This rearrangement joins TRBV28 to TRBJ1-4; a weak D match, TRBD1 (5 bases). The CDR3 covers 15 residues. Deletions cut 2 bases from V and 6 bases from J, with 13 bases between. Germline CDR1 MDHEN, CDR2 SYDVKM. CDR3 region: CASSLGGGNHEKLFF. Here the CDR3 DNA reads TGTGCCAGCAGTTTAGGTGGGGGGAACCATGAAAAACTGTTTTTT.